This T cell receptor beta chain emerged from a study of blood T cell repertoires in COVID-19. About the research overall: Material from acute and convalescent COVID-19 was sourced from the United States, Italy and Spain. The analysed material was cDNA or gDNA that came from T cells, B-cell-depleted T cells, or PBMCs.

This CDR3 has 12 residues. V shed 4 bases and J shed 6 bases, with 7 bases lying between them. Repertoires were generated with immunoSEQ multiplex PCR, while TCRdb's copy carries only in-frame clones and drops some. The top ten clones hold around 2% of a sample with 120,000 or so clones, 69% of them seen once. The sequence derives from a woman in her seventies with acute or convalescent COVID-19. V gene TRBV12-3 or TRBV12-4 combines with J gene TRBJ1-3; tentative D call: TRBD1 (6 bases). Material: peripheral blood. The CDR3 DNA is TGTGCCAGCAGTTGGGGGCTAAACACCATATATTTT. Residues: CASSWGLNTIYF.